Listed below are T cell receptor beta chains from one sample, sequenced in a study of identical twins. Using its own MiXCR run on the 5' RACE reads, TCRdb lists one record per CDR3 protein. In the table there are under 500,000 distinct CDR3 sequences, roughly an eighth of which are singletons. Separately, the same data were catalogued under a study of yellow fever vaccine responses in identical twins.

The sequencing sample was made of CD4+ T cells sorted from blood. These receptors were obtained from a woman in her late teens or twenties in good health. Both conserved end residues are part of each CDR3. The D gene is left open where the match is weak. Not all rows give a size; the values are once, few, many and, for expanded clones, a class.

>-|-|TRBV5-6|TRBJ2-7
TGTGCCAGCAGCTTGGCTGTTCCGGGAAGGGGTTTTGACTACGAGCAGTACTTC
CASSLAVPGRGFDYEQYF
>-|many|TRBV12-3/TRBV12-4|TRBJ2-5
TGTGCCAGCAGGGGGCAAGCGGGGACAATAGAGACCCAGTACTTC
CASRGQAGTIETQYF
>TRBD1|-|TRBV20-1|TRBJ1-5
TGCAGTGCTAGAAAGCAGGGGGCAAGTAGCAATCAGCCCCAGCATTTT
CSARKQGASSNQPQHF
>-|few|TRBV25-1|TRBJ2-7
TGTGCCAGCAGTGTTGCGCTTACCTACGAGCAGTACTTC
CASSVALTYEQYF
>TRBD2|many|TRBV3-1|TRBJ2-7
TGTGCCAGCAGCCCGAGCGGGGGGCTTCGGGAGCAGTACTTC
CASSPSGGLREQYF
>TRBD2|many|TRBV29-1|TRBJ2-7
TGCAGCGTTGAACCGGGAGCGGGGGAGCAGTACTTC
CSVEPGAGEQYF
>-|-|TRBV6-1|TRBJ2-7
TGTGCTCATCGGCGCCTGGGCTCCTACGAGCAGTACTTC
CAHRRLGSYEQYF
>TRBD2|few|TRBV12-3/TRBV12-4|TRBJ2-1
TGTGCCAGCAGTTCGGGGACTAGCGGGAGGGCAGGTTCCTACAATGAGCAGTTCTTC
CASSSGTSGRAGSYNEQFF
>TRBD2|few|TRBV10-3|TRBJ2-7
TGTGCCATCAGTGTAGCGGGAGGAACCTACGAGCAGTACTTC
CAISVAGGTYEQYF
>-|-|TRBV5-1|TRBJ2-1
TGCGCCAGCAGCCCCGGGATGTTCTCCTACAATGGGCAGTTCTTC
CASSPGMFSYNGQFF